This paragraph covers one T cell receptor beta chain sequence. The antigen is unknown. Repertoires were generated with immunoSEQ multiplex PCR, while TCRdb's copy carries only in-frame clones and drops some. Here the sample spans roughly 92,000 clones, roughly 90% being singletons. Looked up from germline, CDR1 is SGHDT and CDR2 is YYEEEE. V was clipped by 0 bases and J by 0 bases; unmatched bases: 11. CDR3 size: 19 residues. These data belong to a study of graft-versus-host responses after intestinal transplantation. About the study: Recipients across the board were started on anti-thymocyte globulin induction, then kept on tacrolimus and steroids for roughly 3 years. Study-level results: Early post-transplant falls in HvG clones accompanied the peak levels of circulating GvH clones. The presence of high graft-versus-host to host-versus-graft clonal ratios in allografts characterized patients with graft-donor T cell macrochimerism.

This specimen was unstimulated CD4+ T cells sorted from spleen or lymph node cells, taken before intestinal transplant. The rearrangement uses TRBV5-6 and TRBJ1-4, with 7 positions matching TRBD1. The sequence was obtained from a human donor who received an intestinal transplant. CDR3 in amino acids: CASSLAEGTAIATNEKLFF. CDR3 nucleotide sequence: TGTGCCAGCAGCTTGGCCGAAGGGACAGCCATTGCAACTAATGAAAAACTGTTTTTT.